This record looks at one TCR beta chain sequence and its context. The data originate from a study of Graves' ophthalmopathy and Graves' hyperthyroidism. The CDR3 is 16 amino acids. After removal of 5 bases from V and 0 bases from J, the junction contained 7 bases not matched to a gene. Germline CDR1 reads DFQATT; CDR2 reads SNEGSKA (reference sequence). From RNA, the CDR3 regions of TCR beta chains were amplified and sequenced. HTBI primers served in a first-round RT-PCR, which a second-round multiplex PCR followed. TCRdb reprocessed the multiplex PCR reads with MiXCR, giving one entry per CDR3 protein. In the table there are approximately 210,000 distinct CDR3 sequences, over 25% of which are singletons.

The material sequenced was peripheral blood. The TCR comes from a man aged 50 to 60 with Graves' ophthalmopathy. J is TRBJ1-6 and V is TRBV20-1, with 7 bases matching TRBD1. CDR3 sequence: CSAPGQESSYNSPLHF. In DNA, the CDR3 is TGCAGTGCTCCTGGACAGGAGAGCTCCTATAATTCACCCCTCCACTTT.